These T cell receptor beta chains were read from a single sample in a study of cytomegalovirus exposure and HLA in healthy donors. Measured with immunoSEQ multiplex PCR; TCRdb has only the in-frame clones, and not every one. The sample yields about 120,000 clones, about 81% seen once. The specimen sequenced was PBMCs. The receptors were sampled from a woman aged 45-59 years in good health and CMV-seropositive. CDR3s include the opening cysteine and the closing phenylalanine or tryptophan. The D gene is left open where the match is weak.

V	J	D	CDR3
TRBV29-1	TRBJ1-4	NA	CSVARANEKLFF
TRBV19	TRBJ1-5	NA	CASSIDQEQPQHF
TRBV19	TRBJ1-5	NA	CASSIRPDWPQHF
TRBV7-8	TRBJ2-2	TRBD2	CASSIRPLAGVNTGELFF
TRBV6-4	TRBJ2-3	TRBD2	CASSDSSSGGADTQYF
TRBV4-3	TRBJ2-5	NA	CASSQDPGTQYF
TRBV15	TRBJ2-3	TRBD2	CATSSPPRGENTQYF
TRBV18	TRBJ1-2	NA	CASSPDSDYGYTF
TRBV5-3	TRBJ2-3	TRBD1	CARSVPGQGSTDTQYF
TRBV5-4	TRBJ1-6	TRBD1	CASSYGGTGRYNSPLHF
TRBV6-6	TRBJ1-2	NA	CASKVGWDGYTF
TRBV2	TRBJ2-7	TRBD2	CASKLGLAGGSYEQYF
TRBV5-4	TRBJ2-3	TRBD2	CASSLGGRGDTQYF
TRBV6-6	TRBJ2-7	NA	CASTLSTKTYEQYF
TRBV5-5	TRBJ1-5	NA	CASSLGSPGNQPQHF
TRBV5-1	TRBJ1-1	TRBD1	CASSRGTGLHTEAFF
TRBV6-5	TRBJ1-1	TRBD1	CASRRTGGTEAFF
TRBV4-3	TRBJ2-7	TRBD1	CASSPQGTGSYEQYF
TRBV13	TRBJ1-2	NA	CASSFKSYGYTF
TRBV19	TRBJ1-5	TRBD1	CASRQGDQPQHF
TRBV5-1	TRBJ2-5	NA	CASSFGVQETQYF
TRBV4-1	TRBJ2-3	TRBD2	CASRGLAGADTQYF
TRBV6-1	TRBJ2-2	TRBD1	CASPGQGGELFF
TRBV27	NA	NA	CASRDSSYEQYF
TRBV5-1	TRBJ2-6	TRBD2	CASSLAPVAGLAGSGANVLTF
TRBV9	TRBJ2-7	NA	CASSGSSYEQYF
TRBV7-6	TRBJ1-2	NA	CASSLVGGNYGYTF
TRBV30	TRBJ1-2	TRBD1	CACTQGWTYGYTF
TRBV2	TRBJ2-7	TRBD1	CASTPWDSYEQYF
TRBV7-9	TRBJ2-3	TRBD2	CASSLRLSSGVTDTQYF
TRBV11-2	TRBJ2-2	NA	CASSLWRNTGELFF
TRBV7-2	TRBJ2-7	NA	CASSLVRAVRVDEQYF
TRBV5-4	TRBJ2-7	TRBD2	CASSLDRSGGRLSYEQYF
TRBV7-7	TRBJ2-5	TRBD1	CASTRGTGPQETQYF
TRBV7-6	TRBJ2-7	TRBD1	CASSLLRGQVDEQYF
TRBV11-3	TRBJ2-3	TRBD1	CASSLGQGALTPDTQYF
TRBV7-8	TRBJ2-1	NA	CASSQGGEGLHNEQFF
TRBV2	TRBJ2-3	NA	CASSEGQDTQYF
TRBV5-1	TRBJ1-1	TRBD1	CASSRTGKMNTEAFF
TRBV5-1	TRBJ2-1	TRBD2	CASSLETSARLTYNEQFF
TRBV6-1	TRBJ1-1	NA	CASCTGVWTEAFF
TRBV5-8	TRBJ1-1	NA	CASSAWGGSEAFF
TRBV4-1	TRBJ2-3	NA	CASSQDRFGGVYTDTQYF
TRBV7-9	TRBJ2-1	TRBD2	CASSLGTTSQFF
TRBV7-3	TRBJ2-5	NA	CASSPLGGGPETQYF
TRBV4-3	TRBJ2-3	TRBD2	CASSQTGTSGSYSTDTQYF
TRBV9	TRBJ2-4	NA	CASSVGGGAKNIQYF
TRBV4-2	TRBJ1-3	NA	CASSQDHFSGNTIYF
TRBV9	TRBJ2-7	TRBD2	CASSHRLAGGPNEQYF
TRBV6-5	TRBJ2-6	NA	CASSYTLSSGANVLTF
TRBV7-6	TRBJ2-5	TRBD2	CASSLRGLGTSGRLQETQYF
TRBV4-2	TRBJ2-1	TRBD1	CASSQDDRGREEQFF